Below are 18 T cell receptor beta chains sequenced from a single sample in a study of blood T cell repertoires in COVID-19. Method: immunoSEQ multiplex PCR; TCRdb's copy keeps in-frame clones and lacks some. In the table there are about 100,000 clones, approximately 90% of which are singletons. The sequenced sample was peripheral blood. These TCRs come from a man in his forties or fifties with active COVID-19.

This sequence joins TRBV5-1 and TRBJ1-3, with D uncertain. Between the trimmed V and J ends, which lost 0 bases and 0 bases, there was a span of 4 bases. This CDR3 is 14 amino acids long. The germline gives CDR1 SGHRS, CDR2 YFSETQ. The DNA of the CDR3 is TGCGCCAGCAGCTTGGACAGCTCTGGAAACACCATATATTTT. Amino acid sequence: CASSLDSSGNTIYF.

The chain carries TRBV2 and TRBJ2-7; 11 bases line up with TRBD1. Germline assignment: CDR1 SNHLY and CDR2 FYNNEI. This CDR3 region has 12 residues. After removal of 8 bases from V and 3 bases from J, the junction contained 0 bases not matched to a gene. CDR3 DNA sequence: TGTGCCAGCGGGACAGGGGGCTACGAGCAGTACTTC. This translates into CASGTGGYEQYF.

The V gene is TRBV18, the J gene TRBJ2-5, with a tentative D call TRBD1 (5 bases). The CDR3 loop spans 16 amino acids. Trimming cost V 2 bases and J 2 bases, with 15 bases left between them. CDR1 is KGHSH, CDR2 LQKENI, per germline. As DNA, the CDR3 is TGTGCCAGCTCACCAAGGACACCCCAGGCACAAGAGACCCAGTACTTC. Translated, it gives CASSPRTPQAQETQYF.

The rearrangement joins TRBV29-1 to TRBJ2-7; TRBD2 might be the D (5 bases). CDR3 length: 11 residues. V lost 0 bases to trimming and J lost 12 bases, with 12 bases between them. Germline values: CDR1 SQVTM, CDR2 ANQGSEA. CDR3 sequence (DNA): TGCAGCGTTGAAGATCAGAGGGAACGGTACGTC. Translation gives CSVEDQRERYV.

CDR3: CASSQRERVYSSYNEQFF. Here the CDR3 DNA reads TGTGCCAGCAGCCAAAGAGAGAGGGTTTACAGCTCCTACAATGAGCAGTTCTTC. This sequence joins TRBV3-1 (or the pseudogene TRBV3-2) and TRBJ2-1, with D maybe TRBD2 (5 bases). The CDR3 is 18 amino acids. Germline-derived CDR1 and CDR2 are LGHDT and YNNKEL (reference sequence). The V gene lost 2 bases and the J gene lost 0 bases, with 17 bases spanning the gap.

The V call is TRBV7-2, the J call TRBJ2-3; 7 bases are shared with TRBD2. V trimming: 5 bases; J trimming: 6 bases; junction bases outside the gene matches: 8. The CDR3 has 14 amino acids. Per germline, CDR1 SGHTA and CDR2 FQGNSA. Here the CDR3 reads CASSSGNGRDTQYF. CDR3 coding DNA: TGTGCCAGCAGCAGCGGGAACGGTCGGGATACGCAGTATTTT.

V usage is TRBV7-3 and J usage is TRBJ2-1; 9 bases are a match to TRBD2. The germline V gene encodes CDR1 SGHTA and CDR2 FQGTGA. The V segment lost 5 bases and the J segment 6 bases; nucleotides outside the gene matches: 8. The CDR3 is 15 residues long. The CDR3 reads CASSPQAGGFNEQFF. The CDR3 DNA reads as TGTGCCAGCAGCCCCCAGGCGGGGGGGTTCAATGAGCAGTTCTTC.

The genes are TRBV19 and TRBJ2-1; D is unclear. V lost 7 bases, J lost 0 bases, and 13 bases lay in between. CDR3 size: 15 residues. In germline, CDR1 is LNHDA, CDR2 SQIVND (reference sequence). The chain's CDR3 is CASKTLVSSYNEQFF. The CDR3 DNA reads as TGTGCCAGTAAAACGTTGGTGAGCTCCTACAATGAGCAGTTCTTC. Full variable domain (remainder filled in from reference TRBV19 and TRBJ2-1): DGGITQSPKYLFRKEGQNVTLSCEQNLNHDAMYWYRQDPGQGLRLIYYSQIVNDFQKGDIAEGYSVSREKKESFPLTVTSAQKNPTAFYLCASKTLVSSYNEQFFGPGTRLTVL.

Here the CDR3 reads CASSAHRTSASYEQYV. The CDR3 DNA reads as TGTGCCAGCAGTGCCCATAGGACTAGCGCGAGCTACGAGCAGTACGTC. V is TRBV6-1 and J is TRBJ2-7; 9 bases line up with TRBD2. CDR1 is MNHNS, CDR2 SASEGT, per germline. The CDR3 contains 16 residues. The V and J ends lost 4 bases and 3 bases, in that order; junction bases with no gene match: 10.

The chain links TRBV18 to TRBJ1-4; D remains ambiguous. CDR3 length equals 15 residues. The germline V gene has CDR1 KGHSH and CDR2 LQKENI. Trimming stripped 3 bases from V and 4 bases from J, with 12 bases between. CDR3 nucleotide sequence: TGTGCCAGCTCACCGAACGGGAAACATAATGAAAAACTGTTTTTT. Amino acid sequence: CASSPNGKHNEKLFF.

The chain uses TRBV5-1 and TRBJ1-2, with D possibly TRBD1 on 6 matching bases. Per germline, CDR1 SGHRS and CDR2 YFSETQ. V dropped 0 bases and J dropped 5 bases, with 20 bases sitting between them. The CDR3 runs 17 residues. CDR3 region: CASSLGEQQGFKYGYTF. The CDR3 DNA sequence: TGCGCCAGCAGCTTGGGTGAGCAACAGGGCTTTAAGTATGGCTACACCTTC.

The chain is built from TRBV5-1 and TRBJ2-7; a weak D match, TRBD1 (5 bases). V was cut by 0 bases and J by 2 bases, with 9 bases left in between. CDR1 and CDR2 from the germline V gene are SGHRS and YFSETQ. The CDR3 contains 14 residues. The CDR3 is CASSLAPGTYEQYV. The CDR3 coding sequence is TGCGCCAGCAGCTTGGCCCCAGGGACCTACGAGCAGTACGTC.

The sample holds one count of this clone. V and J are TRBV9 and TRBJ2-3; 13 nucleotides line up with TRBD2. The CDR3 loop spans 16 amino acids. V was clipped by 0 bases and J by 6 bases; unmatched bases: 4. From germline, CDR1 is SGDLS and CDR2 YYNGEE. CDR3 nucleotide sequence: TGTGCCAGCAGCGTAGGAGGACTAGCGGGAGCGGATACGCAGTATTTT. It encodes CASSVGGLAGADTQYF.

The V gene is TRBV4-2, the J gene TRBJ2-3; 9 bases fit TRBD1. This CDR3 is 15 amino acids long. Germline V gene data show CDR1 as LGHNA and CDR2 as YNFKEQ. Trimming cost V 4 bases and J 6 bases; bases outside gene matches: 8. For the CDR3, the DNA is TGTGCCAGCAGCCCCCGGGACAGGGTGGGCGATACGCAGTATTTT. Its protein is CASSPRDRVGDTQYF.

The J gene is TRBJ2-2, the V gene TRBV19, with a weak D call TRBD1 (5 bases). The CDR3 extends over 12 amino acids. The V and J ends lost 5 bases and 7 bases respectively, with 8 bases between them. CDR1 is LNHDA and CDR2 is SQIVND in the germline V gene (reference sequence). CDR3 DNA sequence: TGTGCCAGTAGTCAGGGTCTCGGGGAGCTGTTTTTT. It encodes CASSQGLGELFF. The complete variable domain, with remaining parts taken from reference TRBV19 and TRBJ2-2, reads DGGITQSPKYLFRKEGQNVTLSCEQNLNHDAMYWYRQDPGQGLRLIYYSQIVNDFQKGDIAEGYSVSREKKESFPLTVTSAQKNPTAFYLCASSQGLGELFFGEGSRLTVL.

V usage is TRBV19 and J usage is TRBJ1-1; tentatively, D is TRBD1 (6 bases). The CDR3 contains 14 residues. Looked up from germline, CDR1 is LNHDA and CDR2 is SQIVND (reference sequence). Trimming cost V 5 bases and J 1 base, with 11 bases left between them. The DNA for the CDR3 is TGTGCCAGTAGTCTACAGGGCGGGAACACTGAAGCTTTCTTT. Translated, it gives CASSLQGGNTEAFF. Full variable domain (rest looked up from reference TRBV19 and TRBJ1-1): DGGITQSPKYLFRKEGQNVTLSCEQNLNHDAMYWYRQDPGQGLRLIYYSQIVNDFQKGDIAEGYSVSREKKESFPLTVTSAQKNPTAFYLCASSLQGGNTEAFFGQGTRLTVV.

CDR3 in amino acids: CASSEPGLAGVSEQFF. CDR3 in DNA: TGTGCCAGCAGTGAACCGGGACTAGCGGGAGTATCTGAGCAGTTCTTC. The V and J genes are TRBV6-1 and TRBJ2-1; 14 nucleotides match TRBD2. The CDR3 consists of 16 residues. Germline CDR1 and CDR2: MNHNS and SASEGT. V lost 2 bases and J lost 9; bases outside the gene matches: 6.

The rearrangement links TRBV2 to TRBJ2-1, with TRBD2 matching over 11 bases. Germline values: CDR1 SNHLY, CDR2 FYNNEI. The CDR3 spans 14 residues. V gave up 10 bases and J gave up 7 bases; unmatched junction bases: 9. CDR3 protein: CATLPGTSGNEQFF. The CDR3 DNA follows: TGTGCCACCCTGCCCGGGACTAGCGGTAATGAGCAGTTCTTC.